Following are 23 T cell receptor beta chains from one sample sequenced in a study of breast tumors, draining lymph nodes, adjacent tissues. TCRdb itself ran the multiplex PCR reads through MiXCR, one entry per CDR3 protein. The sample holds some 200,000 distinct CDR3 sequences, around 29% seen once. Samples came from axillary lymph nodes draining the breast cancer. Sequencing used axillary lymph node tissue. These receptors all come from a female donor with breast cancer. Some clones in this sample may be carry-over from other donors' samples.

This clonotype showed up many times. The V gene is TRBV2, the J gene TRBJ2-1; 8 nucleotides match TRBD2. Per germline, CDR1 SNHLY and CDR2 FYNNEI. V trimming: 7 bases; J trimming: 9 bases; junction bases outside the gene matches: 8. The CDR3 extends over 13 amino acids. The CDR3 sequence is CASTGTRAGEQFF. For the CDR3, the DNA is TGTGCCAGCACCGGGACTAGGGCGGGTGAGCAGTTCTTC. Full variable domain (rest looked up from reference TRBV2 and TRBJ2-1): EPEVTQTPSHQVTQMGQEVILRCVPISNHLYFYWYRQILGQKVEFLVSFYNNEISEKSEIFDDQFSVERPDGSNFTLKIRSTKLEDSAMYFCASTGTRAGEQFFGPGTRLTVL.

This clonotype was counted at least ten times. The chain is built from TRBV11-2 and TRBJ1-6; a weak D match, TRBD1 (5 bases). This CDR3 is 15 amino acids long. The germline V and J ends were trimmed by 5 bases and 6 bases, with 14 bases remaining between them. Germline CDR1 is SGHAT and CDR2 is FQNNGV. The CDR3 spells CASSLRQLPNSPLHF. In DNA form, the CDR3 reads TGTGCCAGCAGCCTCAGACAGCTACCTAATTCACCCCTCCACTTT.

V gene TRBV7-3 combines with J gene TRBJ2-7, with D perhaps being TRBD1 or TRBD2 (6 bases each). V was cut by 4 bases and J by 2 bases, with 18 bases left in between. The CDR3 length is 16 residues. The V gene's germline CDR1 is SGHTA and CDR2 FQGTGA. For the CDR3, the DNA is TGTGCCAGCAGCTCCTCGAAGGGGGGAACTACCTACGAGCAGTACTTC. Its translation: CASSSSKGGTTYEQYF.

This clonotype was observed a handful of times. The chain employs TRBV27 and TRBJ2-3; no definite D call. Trimming shortened V by 3 bases and J by 1 base, and 11 bases separated the two germline ends. CDR1 and CDR2 (germline): MNHEY, SMNVEV (reference sequence). This CDR3 is 15 amino acids long. DNA for the CDR3: TGTGCCAGCAGTTTCCGTGGGTTTGGCACAGATACGCAGTATTTT. Protein: CASSFRGFGTDTQYF.

As regards this clonotype: The conserved closing phenylalanine or tryptophan is absent in this CDR3, likely reflecting a read error. The DNA is omitted, as the CDR3 cannot be located on it reliably, and the CDR3 follows TCRdb's listing. The gene calls are TRBV14 and TRBJ2-7; TRBD1, the table's D call, lacks a check against the DNA. The germline V gene encodes CDR1 SGHDN and CDR2 FVKESK. The CDR3 totals 12 residues, both ends included. This CDR3 reads CASSQDRDEQNQ.

Ten or more counts support this clonotype. The chain is built from TRBV20-1 and TRBJ1-6, with D perhaps matching TRBD1 (6 bases). Trimming removed 3 bases at V and 5 bases at J, with 11 bases between. Germline V gene sequence: CDR1 DFQATT, CDR2 SNEGSKA (reference sequence). This CDR3 has 14 amino acids. The CDR3 DNA follows: TGCAGTGCTAGCGCGGGGACAAATAATTCACCCCTCCACTTT. It translates to CSASAGTNNSPLHF.

Concerning this clonotype: A single base separates this from a much larger clone, so it may be a read error. The chain links TRBV19 to TRBJ1-4; unclear D gene. CDR3 length equals 12 residues. From germline, CDR1 is LNHDA and CDR2 SQIVND (reference sequence). The CDR3 nucleotides are TGTGCCAGTAGTCCCCCGGGTGAAAAACTGTCTTTT. Protein sequence: CASSPPGEKLSF.

On this clonotype itself: This may stem from a read error, because a much larger clone lies one nucleotide away. This chain connects TRBV14 to TRBJ2-3; the match to TRBD2 covers 7 bases. CDR1 and CDR2 (germline): SGHDN, FVKESK. This CDR3 comprises 17 residues. CDR3: CASGQARGLDLRGTQYF. CDR3 nucleotides: TGTGCCAGCGGCCAAGCAAGAGGACTAGATTTGAGGGGTACGCAGTATTTT.

As for this clonotype: A clone one base away is much larger, so this may be a read error. This rearrangement joins TRBV12-3 or TRBV12-4 to TRBJ2-5; D call uncertain. The CDR3 length is 12 residues. V was pared by 6 bases and J by 5 bases, with 10 bases between. For the CDR3, the DNA is TGTGCCAGCAGACACGCGTCGGAGACCCAGTACTTC. It codes for CASRHASETQYF.

As regards this clonotype: This may be a read error: a much more frequent sequence differs by one nucleotide. This chain joins TRBV20-1 and TRBJ1-6; D perhaps matches TRBD1 (6 bases). The CDR3 runs to 12 residues. In germline, CDR1 is DFQATT, CDR2 SNEGSKA (reference sequence). The CDR3 here is CSAYREPSPPHF. The CDR3 DNA reads TGTAGTGCTTACAGGGAGCCTTCACCCCCCCACTTT.

Concerning this clonotype itself: The CDR3 ends on some other residue instead of the conserved phenylalanine or tryptophan, so this is likely a read error. The limits of the CDR3 on the DNA are not certain, so only TCRdb's listed CDR3 is given. The V gene is TRBV9, the J gene TRBJ2-2; the table gives TRBD2 as D, unverified against the DNA. CDR1 is SGDLS and CDR2 is YYNGEE in the germline V gene. Counting both end residues, the CDR3 totals 13 amino acids. CDR3 loop: CASSGREHRGAVV.

This clonotype occurred many times. This rearrangement joins TRBV7-9 to TRBJ2-7; D gene uncertain. The CDR3 runs to 14 residues. Trimming cost V 1 base and J 5 bases, with 12 bases left between them. Germline CDR1 and CDR2: SEHNR and FQNEAQ (reference sequence). For the CDR3, the DNA is TGTGCCAGCAGCTTAGGCCAGACCAGCGACGAGCAGTACTTC. Its protein is CASSLGQTSDEQYF.

This clonotype was counted at least ten times. CDR3 bases: TGCGCCAGCAGCTTAAGCTCCTACGAGCAGTACTTC. Translated, it gives CASSLSSYEQYF. The V and J genes are TRBV5-1 and TRBJ2-7; D ambiguous. CDR3 size: 12 residues. Germline V gene sequence: CDR1 SGHRS, CDR2 YFSETQ. Trimming pared 2 bases from V and 0 bases from J, leaving 3 bases between. The whole variable domain, remainder taken from reference TRBV5-1 and TRBJ2-7, is KAGVTQTPRYLIKTRGQQVTLSCSPISGHRSVSWYQQTPGQGLQFLFEYFSETQRNKGNFPGRFSGRQFSNSRSEMNVSTLELGDSALYLCASSLSSYEQYFGPGTRLTVT.

V usage is TRBV7-2 and J usage is TRBJ1-2; no firm D call. Per the germline V gene, CDR1 is SGHTA and CDR2 is FQGNSA. V lost 0 bases and J lost 4, with 12 bases in between. The CDR3 spans 15 residues. This CDR3 reads CASSLARTAPYGYTF. The CDR3 DNA follows: TGTGCCAGCAGCTTAGCGCGGACGGCCCCCTATGGCTACACCTTC.

This clonotype was seen a single time. The chain has TRBV9 and TRBJ2-3, with D possibly matching TRBD2 (6 bases). This CDR3 has 15 amino acids. Germline V CDR1 and CDR2: SGDLS, YYNGEE. Trimming stripped 3 bases from V and 5 bases from J, with 16 bases between. CDR3 DNA sequence: TGTGCCAGCAGCGGACGGACGGTCGGGGGAGATACGCAGTATTTT. Translation gives CASSGRTVGGDTQYF.

This clonotype was detected ten times or more. The genes are TRBV5-1 and TRBJ2-7; 8 bases are a match to TRBD2. The V gene end was trimmed by 0 bases and the J gene end by 4 bases; junction bases not matched to a gene: 9. From germline, CDR1 is SGHRS and CDR2 YFSETQ. The CDR3 totals 16 residues. The chain's CDR3 is CASSLGPAGEVYEQYF. CDR3 DNA sequence: TGCGCCAGCAGCTTGGGCCCAGCGGGAGAGGTATACGAGCAGTACTTC.

About this clonotype itself: One end of the junction varies from germline; a read error may be responsible. The chain employs TRBV10-2 and TRBJ2-2; 8 positions agree with TRBD2. Germline V gene data show CDR1 as WSHSY and CDR2 as SAAADI. This CDR3 has 16 amino acids. The CDR3 region is CASSRTSTRNTEELFF. DNA of the CDR3: TGCGCCAGCTCACGGACTAGCACGAGGAACACCGAGGAGCTGTTCTTT.

This clonotype occurred many times. V is TRBV5-1 and J is TRBJ2-3; 9 bases are a match to TRBD2. This CDR3 is built from 14 residues. The trim removed 9 bases at V and 5 bases at J, leaving 10 bases unmatched. The V gene's germline CDR1 is SGHRS and CDR2 YFSETQ. CDR3 sequence reads: CATMDYSGGDTQYF. Here the CDR3 DNA reads TGCGCCACCATGGACTATAGCGGGGGAGATACGCAGTATTTT.

This clonotype has a count of ten or more. J is TRBJ1-4 and V is TRBV3-1, with D possibly matching TRBD1 (5 bases). The germline V gene has CDR1 LGHDT and CDR2 YNNKEL (reference sequence). The CDR3 runs 15 residues. The V gene lost 0 bases and the J gene lost 5 bases, with 10 bases spanning the gap. The CDR3 nucleotides are TGTGCCAGCAGCCAAGAAGAACACAGGAATGAAAAACTGTTTTTT. The encoded protein is CASSQEEHRNEKLFF. Using reference TRBV3-1 and TRBJ1-4 for the parts outside the CDR3, the full variable domain is DTAVSQTPKYLVTQMGNDKSIKCEQNLGHDTMYWYKQDSKKFLKIMFSYNNKELIINETVPNRFSPKSPDKAHLNLHINSLELGDSAVYFCASSQEEHRNEKLFFGSGTQLSVL.

The chain is built from TRBV9 and TRBJ1-3; 7 bases map to TRBD1. V shed 3 bases, J shed 4 bases, and the junction held 7 bases outside the gene matches. CDR1 and CDR2 from the germline V gene are SGDLS and YYNGEE. The CDR3 spans 15 residues. The CDR3 loop reads CASSALTGSGNTIYF. DNA for the CDR3: TGTGCCAGCAGCGCCCTGACAGGGTCGGGAAACACCATATATTTT.

The chain uses TRBV6-4 and TRBJ1-6; 9 bases match TRBD1. Germline V gene sequence: CDR1 MRHNA, CDR2 SNTAGT. The CDR3 totals 14 residues. J lost 14 bases, V lost 10 bases, and 15 bases had no gene match. The CDR3 loop reads CANHPGTGRSALHF. In DNA form, the CDR3 reads TGTGCCAATCATCCCGGGACAGGGCGATCAGCCCTCCACTTT.

This clonotype was seen ten or more times. This sequence joins TRBV2 and TRBJ1-4; D is unclear. Germline CDR1 and CDR2: SNHLY and FYNNEI. This CDR3 has 13 residues. Trimming stripped 1 base from V and 8 bases from J, with 8 bases between. CDR3 protein: CASSEVTSEKLFF. As DNA, the CDR3 is TGTGCCAGCAGTGAAGTTACATCGGAAAAACTGTTTTTT. The whole variable domain, filled in from reference TRBV2 and TRBJ1-4, reads EPEVTQTPSHQVTQMGQEVILRCVPISNHLYFYWYRQILGQKVEFLVSFYNNEISEKSEIFDDQFSVERPDGSNFTLKIRSTKLEDSAMYFCASSEVTSEKLFFGSGTQLSVL.

This clonotype was observed a few times. Being one base from a much bigger clone, this may be a read error. The rearrangement uses TRBV12-3 or TRBV12-4 and TRBJ2-3, with 13 bases fitting TRBD2. The CDR3 loop spans 17 amino acids. CDR3 in amino acids: CASSFGTSGTRGDMQYF. The CDR3 DNA reads as TGTGCCAGCAGTTTCGGGACTAGCGGGACCCGGGGAGATATGCAGTATTTT.